This T cell receptor beta chain stems from a study of blood T cell repertoires in COVID-19. About the study: From the United States, Italy and Spain came samples of acute and convalescent COVID-19. Sample material is recorded as cDNA or gDNA derived from T cells, B-cell-depleted T cells, or PBMCs.

Authors' analysis steps: Estimates of nucleated cell counts were drawn from the amplification of reference gene primers. Assay used: immunoSEQ multiplex PCR; TCRdb lists only in-frame clones, some missing. V, J and clone size are those of that table, while D and trimming were read from the DNA. The data show over 85,000 clones, approximately 80% seen once. V was cut by 4 bases and J by 3 bases, with 12 bases left in between. The CDR3 covers 15 residues. Germline V gives CDR1 MNHEY, CDR2 SVGAGI. This clone was detected only once. This clonotype was obtained from a woman in her 70s with acute or convalescent COVID-19. The genes are TRBV6-5 and TRBJ2-2, with a tentative D call TRBD2 (5 bases). Sequenced material: peripheral blood. CDR3 loop: CASSSPGWDTGELFF. CDR3 bases: TGTGCCAGCAGTTCTCCGGGGTGGGACACCGGGGAGCTGTTTTTT.